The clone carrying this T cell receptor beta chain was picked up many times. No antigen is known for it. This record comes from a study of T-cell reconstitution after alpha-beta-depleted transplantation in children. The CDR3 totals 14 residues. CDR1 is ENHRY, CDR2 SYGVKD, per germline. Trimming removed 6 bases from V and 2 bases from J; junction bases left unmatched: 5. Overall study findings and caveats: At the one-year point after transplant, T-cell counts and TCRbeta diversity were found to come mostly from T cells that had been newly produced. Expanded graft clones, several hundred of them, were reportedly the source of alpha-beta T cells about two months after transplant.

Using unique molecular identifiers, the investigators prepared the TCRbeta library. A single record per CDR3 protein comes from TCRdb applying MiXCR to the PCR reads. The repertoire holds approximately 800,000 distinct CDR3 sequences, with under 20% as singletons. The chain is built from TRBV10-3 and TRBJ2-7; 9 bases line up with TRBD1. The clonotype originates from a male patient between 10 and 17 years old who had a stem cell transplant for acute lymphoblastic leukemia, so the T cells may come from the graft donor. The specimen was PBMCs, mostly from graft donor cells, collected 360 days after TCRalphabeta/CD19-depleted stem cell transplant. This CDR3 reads CAISITGGPYEQYF. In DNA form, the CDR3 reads TGTGCCATCAGCATTACAGGGGGCCCCTACGAGCAGTACTTC.